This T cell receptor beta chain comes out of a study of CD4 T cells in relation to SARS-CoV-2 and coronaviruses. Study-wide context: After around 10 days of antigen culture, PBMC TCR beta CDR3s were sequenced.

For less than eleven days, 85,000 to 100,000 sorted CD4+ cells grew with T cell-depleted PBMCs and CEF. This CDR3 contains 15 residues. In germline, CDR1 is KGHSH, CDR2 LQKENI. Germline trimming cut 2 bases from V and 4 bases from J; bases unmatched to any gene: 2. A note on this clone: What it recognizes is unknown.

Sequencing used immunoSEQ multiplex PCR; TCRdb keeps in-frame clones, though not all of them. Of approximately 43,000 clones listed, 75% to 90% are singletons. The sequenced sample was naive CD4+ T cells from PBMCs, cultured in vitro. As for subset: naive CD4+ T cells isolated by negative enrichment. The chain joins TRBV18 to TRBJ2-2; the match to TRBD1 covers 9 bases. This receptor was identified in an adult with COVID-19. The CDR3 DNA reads TGTGCCAGCTCACCAGGACAGGGGACCACCGGGGAGCTGTTTTTT. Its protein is CASSPGQGTTGELFF.